This TCR beta chain appears in the sequencing data of a study of blood T cell repertoires in COVID-19. The method was immunoSEQ multiplex PCR; TCRdb's version includes in-frame clones alone and lacks a portion of them. The repertoire holds over 200,000 clones, with approximately 88% as singletons. V lost 5 bases and J lost 5; bases outside the gene matches: 2. Germline CDR1 reads MRHNA; CDR2 reads SNTAGT. The CDR3 has 13 amino acids. Sequencing used PBMCs or T cells enriched from blood (not recorded which). The gene calls are TRBV6-4 and TRBJ1-5; 8 nucleotides agree with TRBD1. This receptor was identified in a woman younger than 45 who had been exposed to COVID-19. The CDR3 region is CASSKDRDQPQHF. DNA for the CDR3: TGTGCCAGCAGTAAGGACAGGGATCAGCCCCAGCATTTT.